This paragraph covers one T cell receptor beta chain sequence. This CDR3 spans 16 amino acids. Looked up from germline, CDR1 is WNHNN and CDR2 is SYGVQD (reference sequence). V shed 0 bases and J shed 11 bases, with 17 bases lying between them. As for time point: newly diagnosed, previously untreated cHL patient sample. The study purified CD4+ T cells from thawed PBMCs using magnetic negative selection. PBMCs representing newly diagnosed, untreated classical Hodgkin lymphoma functioned as the comparison. These data belong to a study of PD-1 blockade in classical Hodgkin lymphoma. TCRdb's copy holds only in-frame clones and misses some; the assay was immunoSEQ multiplex PCR. The data hold about 16,000 clones, with 92% observed a single time.

The rearrangement links TRBV10-1 to TRBJ1-6; D gene uncertain. Specimen: CD4+ T cells from blood. The TCR comes from a human donor with classical Hodgkin lymphoma. CDR3 region: CASSESVNSDRTPLHF. CDR3 nucleotides: TGCGCCAGCAGTGAGTCCGTAAACAGCGACCGAACACCCCTCCACTTT.